Each of the 6 T cell receptor beta chains below was sequenced from the same sample in a study of T cell responses to AZD1222 COVID-19 vaccine. Repertoires were generated with immunoSEQ multiplex PCR, while TCRdb's copy carries only in-frame clones and drops some. The sample lists fewer than 200,000 clones; 75% to 90% were seen once. Sequenced here: peripheral blood, sampled 28 days after the second dose of the MenACWY control vaccine. These TCRs come from an adult who received the MenACWY meningococcal vaccine as a control.

The J gene is TRBJ2-7, the V gene TRBV27, with D tentatively TRBD2 (5 bases). V was clipped by 7 bases and J by 7 bases, with 11 bases between them. Germline V lookup: CDR1 MNHEY, CDR2 SMNVEV (reference sequence). This CDR3 is built from 11 residues. The CDR3 loop is CASILRGEQYF. DNA for the CDR3: TGTGCCAGCATCCTCCGCGGGGAGCAGTACTTC.

The chain carries TRBV28 and TRBJ1-5; no definite D call. Germline V gene data show CDR1 as MDHEN and CDR2 as SYDVKM. The CDR3 contains 11 residues. V was trimmed by 7 bases and J by 9 bases, leaving 10 bases between them. The CDR3 bases are TGTGCCAGCACGTCCGAGGGGCCCCAGCATTTT. Translating gives CASTSEGPQHF.

V is TRBV18 and J is TRBJ2-7; no firm D call. This CDR3 is 12 amino acids long. Per the germline V gene, CDR1 is KGHSH and CDR2 is LQKENI. V was shortened by 4 bases and J by 7 bases, with 11 bases between the two germline ends. The DNA for the CDR3 is TGTGCCAGCTCACTGGTAAGATTGGAGCAGTACTTC. Translation: CASSLVRLEQYF.

V is TRBV5-6 and J is TRBJ2-5; D is uncertain. CDR1 SGHDT and CDR2 YYEEEE come from the germline V gene. Trimming shortened V by 4 bases and J by 5 bases, and 3 bases separated the two germline ends. The CDR3 covers 10 residues. Written as DNA, the CDR3 is TGTGCCAGCAGCGGGGAGACCCAGTACTTC. Translating gives CASSGETQYF.

The V and J genes are TRBV7-9 and TRBJ2-1, with 7 nucleotides matching TRBD1. The CDR3 loop spans 15 amino acids. V trimming: 5 bases; J trimming: 4 bases; junction bases outside the gene matches: 8. Germline V gene lookup returns CDR1 SEHNR and CDR2 FQNEAQ (reference sequence). The DNA of the CDR3 is TGTGCCAGCAGCGGACGGACAGGCGTTTACAATGAGCAGTTCTTC. Amino acid sequence: CASSGRTGVYNEQFF. Complete variable domain (other parts from reference TRBV7-9 and TRBJ2-1): DTGVSQNPRHKITKRGQNVTFRCDPISEHNRLYWYRQTLGQGPEFLTYFQNEAQLEKSRLLSDRFSAERPKGSFSTLEIQRTEQGDSAMYLCASSGRTGVYNEQFFGPGTRLTVL.

The J gene is TRBJ2-7, the V gene TRBV19; perhaps TRBD1 as D (6 bases). Germline V gene lookup returns CDR1 LNHDA and CDR2 SQIVND (reference sequence). The length of the CDR3 is 15 residues. V was cut by 1 base and J by 2 bases, with 12 bases left in between. CDR3 sequence (DNA): TGTGCCAGTAGTATAGGCCAGACAGGCACCTACGAGCAGTACTTC. This sequence encodes CASSIGQTGTYEQYF.